The TCR beta chain under discussion was sequenced for a study of cytomegalovirus exposure and HLA in healthy donors (dated by TCRdb to 2017 to 2019). About the full investigation: According to an earlier analysis of a few hundred of the donors, some 170 million T cells yielded roughly 110 million unique TCR beta sequences and more than 250 Gb of sequence data. Alongside the repertoire data, information on donor age, sex, ethnicity and CMV serostatus was compiled. An earlier analysis of 587 of the donors used high-throughput TCR beta sequencing to judge whether each TCR beta V gene segment behaved as functional or pseudogenic. Across some 400 genotyped donors of the cohort, an average of roughly 200,000 unique TCR beta nucleotide sequences per donor were sequenced, and roughly a sixth of those sequences were non-productive. About 5 DR-DQ haplotypes were handled as single units for association and clustering, since linkage in the cohort was strong. Around 320 gigabases of sequencing data and tens of millions of unique TCR sequences were included in an early release covering under 650 HLA-typed donors. A later analysis re-analyzed previously published TCR beta repertoires from 666 donors and added high-resolution HLA genotyping to study TCR occurrence patterns. Of the roughly 400 genotyped donors, around 81% fell in the genetic ancestry cluster associated with self-reported Caucasian donors. In the later analysis, no new phenotypic data were used to find candidate immune exposures; instead, reliance was placed on TCR beta sequences and their occurrence across donors. The study used immunosequencing to profile the T cell repertoires of 666 subjects and linked those repertoires to cytomegalovirus serostatus. HLA typing covered class I and class II loci at four-digit resolution. To predict cytomegalovirus infection status, the study brought together high-throughput TCR immunosequencing, statistical association of individual TCRs with disease status, and machine learning. All discovery cohort repertoires had been generated using a single sequencing platform. The aim of the study was to test whether cataloging public T cell receptors could identify signatures of past pathogen exposure. A separate validation cohort of over 95 different subjects was used in addition to the approximately 700-subject first cohort. Genome-wide SNP genotypes for about 65% of the 666 donors were used in a later genetic analysis, which treated that subset as a discovery cohort. Typing coverage differed by locus: A, B, C, DRB1 and DQB1 were typed in roughly 629-630 donors, DQA1 in 522, DPA1 in around 580, and DPB1 in just under 490.

Library creation used the immunoSEQ multiplex PCR assay. A mixture of 60 forward primers for TCR Vbeta segments and 13 reverse primers for TCR Jbeta segments was used in the multiplex PCR. A multiplex PCR assay on genomic DNA amplified the CDR3 region of rearranged TCR beta genes. Amplified TCR beta libraries were sequenced as 87-base-pair reads on the Illumina HiSeq System. As for the authors' bioinformatics: A later analysis counted some 74 million unique TCR beta chains across the 550 to 800 repertoires, and roughly 11 million of these chains were shared by at least two donors. Raw reads were error-corrected and collapsed into unique sequences with a nearest-neighbor algorithm that merged closely related sequences to remove PCR and sequencing errors. V, D and J gene segments were assigned by aligning CDR3 sequences to IMGT reference sequences. For a sequence to be retained, a match of at least six nucleotides was required to both a V gene segment and a J gene segment. A rearrangement was called productive if the CDR3 had no stop codons and remained in frame with V and J, and every other rearrangement was called non-productive. Following IMGT convention, CDR3 was defined as the stretch from the second conserved V-encoded cysteine up to the conserved J-encoded phenylalanine. Sequences without an unambiguous match to a single V gene segment were excluded from the earlier analysis of almost 600 of the donors. An earlier analysis of a few hundred of the donors called V segments functional above 56.7% productive rearrangements and segregating when the between-donor standard deviation exceeded 5%. A statistical classification framework was built to diagnose cytomegalovirus status from the catalog of TCR beta chain sequences. V and J gene assignment, in a later analysis, came from comparing TCR nucleotide sequences with IMGT/GENE-DB human TR gene sequences. A later analysis assigned CDR3 sequences and most-parsimonious VDJ recombination scenarios with the TCRdist pipeline. A later analysis defined each TCR beta chain by its CDR3 amino acid sequence plus V-gene family, and excluded reads lacking a unique V-gene family. In a later analysis, around 600 highly shared, low-generation-probability nucleotide sequences were removed to address suspected cross-contamination and a sequencing artifact. For each public chain, a later analysis derived a clonal expansion index from normalized ranks of inferred template counts within each repertoire. In a later analysis, generation probabilities were computed with a VDJ recombination model fitted to out-of-frame rearrangements, and the resulting probabilities were checked against IGoR. In a later analysis, TCR-TCR, TCR-HLA and TCR-CMV co-occurrence was scored with hypergeometric tests, and a repertoire-size bias correction was applied to TCR pairs. False discovery rates were estimated in a later analysis by permuting HLA or CMV assignments 20 times. A later analysis grouped co-occurring TCRs with DBSCAN, adding TCRdist sequence similarity when clustering within HLA-allele-positive subsets. For co-occurrence clustering, repertoires with fewer than 30,000 or more than 120,000 public chains were excluded, along with roughly 5 repertoires with anomalous nucleotide sharing. As stored in TCRdb, this immuneACCESS dataset retains in-frame rearrangements with V and J assigned. A fraction of the clones does not appear; measured against another copy, unresolved V genes explain less than half of the discrepancy, and the remainder lacks a known reason. V and J calls plus clone size are reproduced from that table; the DNA served to infer D and trimming. The sample table contains about 160,000 clones; only one count was recorded for roughly 77% of them. The ten biggest clones cover less than 2% of the sample.

Broader findings and caveats from the paper: The classifier was reported to diagnose cytomegalovirus status with high specificity and sensitivity in both the original and validation cohorts. Most TCR sequences were seen in very few donors, while some public TCRs were found in many individuals. Because some donors lacked HLA typing at each locus, the association tests relied only on the typed subset. CMV serostatus was the only immune exposure information available for the cohort. A group of highly shared sequence variants was considered likely to be a technical artifact of the sequencing pipeline. In a later genetic analysis, a missense DCLRE1C variant was associated with V-gene and J-gene trimming of TCR beta chains, and the association was replicated in an independent cohort. According to a later analysis, TCR association rates differed among HLA loci, with DRB1 alleles showing the most associated TCRs and HLA-C alleles showing the fewest. A further reported finding was that TCR beta sequences accurately predicted the HLA-A and HLA-B alleles for most subjects in the first cohort. According to a later analysis, parvovirus B19, influenza, CMV and Epstein-Barr virus appeared linked to several top co-occurrence clusters. Assigning TCR associations to individual alleles was difficult when HLA alleles, especially DR and DQ, strongly co-occurred. Some 15 rarely observed V segments, including chromosome 9 orphons, were excluded from the earlier analysis of 550 to 700 of the donors because counts were too low. A later genetic analysis reported fewer N-insertions in productive TCRs among donors in an Asian-associated ancestry cluster than the roughly 620-donor mean. Linkage disequilibrium might explain the correlated functional status among segregating V segments, but an unknown experimental factor could not be excluded. Specific HLA alleles were associated with over 15,000 TCR beta sequences at a false discovery rate of 0.05 in a later analysis. Only TCR beta chains were sequenced in this cohort, and the absence of alpha or paired-chain data limited detectable features. Compared with equally common non-associated chains, HLA-associated TCR beta chains in a later analysis were more clonally expanded and had lower generation probabilities. It was suggested by the authors that the approach could potentially be generalized to other disease states and immunological phenotypes. According to a later analysis, most CMV-associated TCR beta chains appeared to be HLA-restricted, and the HLA associations seemed to be driven largely by CMV exposure. Some IMGT-functional V segments, including TRBV6-2 and TRBV6-3, could not be told apart with the 87-base-pair reads, so those segments were excluded. In an earlier analysis of 587 of the donors, most TCR beta V segments were observed in productive rearrangements about 87% or about 30% of the time, broadly matching IMGT annotations. A few of the identified cytomegalovirus-associated TCR beta chains were confirmed in vitro to be specific for cytomegalovirus antigens. A total of roughly 160 TCR beta chains were listed by the study as associated with cytomegalovirus. Roughly uniform sequencing depth across donors was assumed in presence/absence analyses, although this assumption may not hold.

The cohort comprised under 700 healthy bone marrow donors. Cohort members were all nominally healthy when sampled, although unrecorded immune exposures were likely present. The donor tested CMV seronegative and was one of the 352 seronegative cohort members. Every donor gave a peripheral blood sample, and the peripheral blood mononuclear cells from that sample were used for TCR beta sequencing. Genomic DNA was extracted from the blood cell samples with the Qiagen DNeasy Blood Extraction Kit. V loses 3 bases at its end and J loses 0 bases; junction bases beyond the gene matches: 12. There are 19 amino acids in the CDR3, from cysteine to phenylalanine inclusive. CDR3 DNA only is kept here, 57 bases in frame from base 1. Via the germline V gene, CDR1 is KGHSH and CDR2 LQKENI. Concerning this clone: Its cognate antigen has yet to be identified. No much larger clone is present one base from it, and per-base qualities are unavailable.

The sequencing input was PBMCs. Recombination connected TRBV18 to TRBJ2-2, and 8 bases in between align with TRBD2. The clonotype comes from a woman aged 18-35 years in good health and CMV-seronegative. The DNA sequence reads TGTGCCAGCTCACCCCTTTGGAGCGGGAGTATTGCGAACACCGGGGAGCTGTTTTTT. It translates to CASSPLWSGSIANTGELFF.